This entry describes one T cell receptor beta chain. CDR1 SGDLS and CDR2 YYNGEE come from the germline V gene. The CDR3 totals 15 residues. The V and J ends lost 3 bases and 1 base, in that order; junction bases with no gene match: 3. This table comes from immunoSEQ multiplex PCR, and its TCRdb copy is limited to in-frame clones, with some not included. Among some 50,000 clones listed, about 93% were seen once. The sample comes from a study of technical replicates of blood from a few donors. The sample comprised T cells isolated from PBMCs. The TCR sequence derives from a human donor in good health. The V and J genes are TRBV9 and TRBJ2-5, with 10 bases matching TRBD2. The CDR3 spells CASSARTSGQETQYF. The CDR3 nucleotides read TGTGCCAGCAGCGCAAGGACTAGCGGCCAAGAGACCCAGTACTTC. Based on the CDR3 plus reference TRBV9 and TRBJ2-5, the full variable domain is DSGVTQTPKHLITATGQRVTLRCSPRSGDLSVYWYQQSLDQGLQFLIQYYNGEERAKGNILERFSAQQFPDLHSELNLSSLELGDSALYFCASSARTSGQETQYFGPGTRLLVL.